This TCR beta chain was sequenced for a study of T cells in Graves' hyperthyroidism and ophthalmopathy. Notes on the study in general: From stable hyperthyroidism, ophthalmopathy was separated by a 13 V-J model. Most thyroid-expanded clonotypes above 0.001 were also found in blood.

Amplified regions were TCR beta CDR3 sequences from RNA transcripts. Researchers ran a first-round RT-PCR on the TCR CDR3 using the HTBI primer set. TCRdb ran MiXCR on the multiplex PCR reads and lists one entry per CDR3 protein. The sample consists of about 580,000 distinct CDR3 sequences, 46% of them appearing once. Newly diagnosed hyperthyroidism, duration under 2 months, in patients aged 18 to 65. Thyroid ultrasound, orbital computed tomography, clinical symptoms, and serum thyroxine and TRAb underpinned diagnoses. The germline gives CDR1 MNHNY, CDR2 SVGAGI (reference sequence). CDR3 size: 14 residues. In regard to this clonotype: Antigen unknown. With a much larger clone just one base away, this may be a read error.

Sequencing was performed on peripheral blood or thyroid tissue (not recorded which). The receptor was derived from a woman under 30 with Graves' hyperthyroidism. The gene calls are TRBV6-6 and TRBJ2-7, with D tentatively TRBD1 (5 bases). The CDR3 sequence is CASSYVQESYERYF. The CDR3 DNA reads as TGTGCCAGCAGTTACGTACAGGAGTCCTACGAGCGGTACTTC.